The 32 T cell receptor beta chains below come from one sample, sequenced in a study of neurological immune-mediated disorders. TCRdb re-called the 5' RACE reads with MiXCR, one entry per CDR3 protein. Found here are 70,000 or so distinct CDR3 sequences, 4% to 6% of them singletons; the top ten hold about 2.8%. Sequencing input: PBMCs. The source of these receptors is a woman under 40 with multiple sclerosis.

This clonotype was counted at least ten times. The CDR3 is CASSSFQGQGARDGYTF. The CDR3 bases are TGTGCCAGCAGTTCCTTCCAAGGACAGGGGGCAAGGGATGGCTACACCTTC. The rearrangement uses TRBV27 and TRBJ1-2; TRBD1 matches 11 bases. Losses at the gene ends were 4 bases for V and 6 bases for J; bases not matched to a gene: 13. Germline V CDR1 and CDR2: MNHEY, SMNVEV (reference sequence). This CDR3 has 17 residues.

At least ten counts were recorded for this clonotype. The J gene is TRBJ1-2, the V gene TRBV7-9, with D perhaps matching TRBD1 (6 bases). V lost 5 bases and J 4 bases, leaving 14 bases between the germline ends. This CDR3 spans 14 amino acids. CDR1 and CDR2 (germline): SEHNR, FQNEAQ (reference sequence). The CDR3 protein is CASSPTPDSYGYTF. CDR3 nucleotides: TGTGCCAGCAGCCCAACACCGGACAGCTATGGCTACACCTTC.

The chain uses TRBV20-1 and TRBJ1-4; no definite D call. V dropped 4 bases and J dropped 3 bases, with 9 bases sitting between them. Germline V gives CDR1 DFQATT, CDR2 SNEGSKA (reference sequence). The CDR3 has 13 residues. CDR3 nucleotides: TGCAGTGCTATACCCGACCCTAATGAAAAACTGTTTTTT. Translation gives CSAIPDPNEKLFF.

This clonotype appeared many times. The rearrangement joins TRBV5-1 to TRBJ2-4; possible D gene TRBD1, 6 bases. V was pared by 5 bases and J by 0 bases, with 12 bases between. In germline, CDR1 is SGHRS, CDR2 YFSETQ. The CDR3 spans 15 residues. CDR3 bases: TGCGCCAGCAGGCAAACAGGGTTAGCCAAAAACATTCAGTACTTC. Its translation: CASRQTGLAKNIQYF.

To note about this clonotype: A read error is possible here, since a much larger clone lies one base away. V gene TRBV27 combines with J gene TRBJ1-3, with 10 bases aligning to TRBD1. The CDR3 is made up of 18 amino acids. The germline V gene has CDR1 MNHEY and CDR2 SMNVEV (reference sequence). The CDR3 DNA sequence: TGTGCCAGCGGTCGTTCCGGGACAGGGGTGATGTCTGGAAAAACCATATATTTT. Its protein product is CASGRSGTGVMSGKTIYF.

This clonotype is medium-sized. The chain couples TRBV15 to TRBJ2-1; 8 nucleotides agree with TRBD1. CDR3 length equals 15 residues. Germline V CDR1 and CDR2: LNHNV, YYDKDF (reference sequence). Trimming took 0 bases from V and 9 from J; bases not matched to a gene: 7. CDR3 sequence reads: CATSRDSRGQGEQFF. Here the CDR3 DNA reads TGTGCCACCAGCAGAGATTCCCGCGGACAGGGTGAGCAGTTCTTC.

The gene calls are TRBV6-5 and TRBJ2-3, with 13 bases fitting TRBD2. Looked up from germline, CDR1 is MNHEY and CDR2 is SVGAGI. The CDR3 has 17 residues. Trimming at V came to 6 bases and at J to 3 bases, leaving 9 bases not matched to a gene. Here the CDR3 DNA reads TGTGCCAGCAGCCTGCGGGGACTAGCGGGGCTGACAGATACGCAGTATTTT. Its translation is CASSLRGLAGLTDTQYF.

The chain has TRBV5-1 and TRBJ2-5; D is uncertain. Germline V gene data show CDR1 as SGHRS and CDR2 as YFSETQ. This CDR3 has 13 amino acids. Trimming cost V 4 bases and J 2 bases, with 9 bases left between them. The CDR3 loop is CASSKSVQETQYF. The CDR3, as DNA: TGCGCCAGCAGCAAGAGCGTACAAGAGACCCAGTACTTC.

This clonotype showed up many times. J is TRBJ2-3 and V is TRBV20-1; perhaps D is TRBD1 or TRBD2 (6 bases each). Trimming took off 1 base at V and 5 bases at J, with 10 bases between the two ends. CDR1 is DFQATT and CDR2 is SNEGSKA in the germline V gene (reference sequence). The CDR3 runs to 13 residues. The CDR3 here is CSARVGGLDTQYF. CDR3 nucleotide sequence: TGCAGTGCTAGAGTCGGGGGCCTAGATACGCAGTATTTT.

On this clonotype itself: A much more abundant neighbour one base away suggests this may be a read error. J is TRBJ1-2 and V is TRBV9, with TRBD1 matching over 7 bases. This CDR3 comprises 16 residues. Trimming at V came to 2 bases and at J to 6 bases, leaving 13 bases not matched to a gene. Germline V CDR1 and CDR2: SGDLS, YYNGEE. CDR3 coding DNA: TGTGCCAGCAGCGTTACAACAGGGGACACTGGCGATGGCTACACCTTC. Protein sequence: CASSVTTGDTGDGYTF.

The table lists this clonotype with many counts. This chain links TRBV29-1 with TRBJ2-3; perhaps TRBD2 as D (6 bases). This CDR3 region has 14 residues. Trimming cost V 6 bases and J 4 bases, with 17 bases left between them. Germline V gene data show CDR1 as SQVTM and CDR2 as ANQGSEA. CDR3 region: CSVKPGLLADTQYF. CDR3 bases: TGCAGCGTCAAACCTGGACTACTGGCAGATACGCAGTATTTT.

The V gene is TRBV2, the J gene TRBJ2-4; 8 bases align to TRBD1. CDR3 length equals 15 residues. V dropped 5 bases and J dropped 10; count of bases not matched to a gene: 13. CDR1 and CDR2 (germline): SNHLY, FYNNEI. CDR3 in amino acids: CASSRQGTTGKIQYF. CDR3 DNA sequence: TGTGCCAGCAGTAGACAGGGGACCACGGGAAAAATTCAGTACTTC.

The chain recombines TRBV19 with TRBJ2-5, with 7 bases lining up with TRBD2. Unmatched junction bases numbered 11, after V lost 5 bases and J lost 5 bases. Germline CDR1 is LNHDA and CDR2 is SQIVND (reference sequence). CDR3 length: 15 residues. Written as DNA, the CDR3 is TGTGCCAGTAGTGTTAGCGGGTGGGCGGGGGAGACCCAGTACTTC. Amino acid sequence: CASSVSGWAGETQYF.

This clonotype was detected ten times or more. This chain links TRBV7-2 with TRBJ2-5; 7 bases match TRBD2. V shed 7 bases and J 7 bases; nucleotides not matched to a gene: 6. CDR1 SGHTA and CDR2 FQGNSA come from the germline V gene. CDR3 length: 12 amino acids. In nucleotides, the CDR3 is TGTGCCAGCACCGCAGCGGGGCGGACCCAGTACTTC. This encodes CASTAAGRTQYF.

Many counts were recorded for this clonotype. The rearrangement links TRBV9 to TRBJ2-5; D is perhaps TRBD1 or TRBD2 (6 bases each). Germline-derived CDR1 and CDR2 are SGDLS and YYNGEE. CDR3 length: 13 amino acids. Trimming stripped 6 bases from V and 7 bases from J, with 16 bases between. For the CDR3, the DNA is TGTGCCAGCACCCAAGGGGGGTCGGGGACCCAGTACTTC. This sequence encodes CASTQGGSGTQYF.

This clonotype was observed at least ten times. The V call is TRBV21-1, the J call TRBJ2-5; the listed D gene, TRBD1, was not tested against the DNA. TRBV21-1 is listed as a pseudogene. The CDR3 is 13 amino acids. The CDR3, as DNA: TGTGCCAGCGGAGAACCGGGCCAAGAGACCCAGTACTTC. This encodes CASGEPGQETQYF.

This clonotype was observed at least ten times. The V gene is TRBV7-8, the J gene TRBJ2-3, with a possible D match to TRBD2 (6 bases). Germline CDR1 SGHVS, CDR2 FQNEAQ. The CDR3 has 15 residues. Deletions cut 5 bases from V and 1 base from J, with 13 bases between. In nucleotides, the CDR3 is TGTGCCAGCAGCCGCGGGACTCACCGCACAGATACGCAGTATTTT. This sequence encodes CASSRGTHRTDTQYF.

Only a few counts were recorded for this clonotype. The chain couples TRBV12-3 or TRBV12-4 to TRBJ1-2; tentatively, D is TRBD1 (6 bases). The CDR3 is made up of 13 amino acids. V was pared by 5 bases and J by 5 bases, with 12 bases between. The CDR3 region is CASSLQGPYGYTF. Here the CDR3 DNA reads TGTGCCAGCAGTCTACAGGGACCGTATGGCTACACCTTC.

A few counts support this clonotype. This sequence joins TRBV20-1 and TRBJ2-2; D uncertain. The ends were cut back, 1 base at V and 3 bases at J, with 12 bases in the middle. CDR1 is DFQATT and CDR2 is SNEGSKA in the germline V gene (reference sequence). The CDR3 has 15 residues. In nucleotides, the CDR3 is TGCAGTGCTAGAGCCCCGCGGAGCCACACCGGGGAGCTGTTTTTT. Translating gives CSARAPRSHTGELFF.

This clonotype was detected ten times or more. The chain links TRBV5-1 to TRBJ1-2, with TRBD1 as a possible D gene (6 bases). The V end was cut by 6 bases, the J end by 2 bases, with 14 bases between. The CDR3 sequence is 14 residues long. Germline CDR1 reads SGHRS; CDR2 reads YFSETQ. The CDR3 nucleotides are TGCGCCAGCAAAACAGGGTTTGGGAACTATGGCTACACCTTC. Its translation: CASKTGFGNYGYTF. Full variable domain (rest looked up from reference TRBV5-1 and TRBJ1-2): KAGVTQTPRYLIKTRGQQVTLSCSPISGHRSVSWYQQTPGQGLQFLFEYFSETQRNKGNFPGRFSGRQFSNSRSEMNVSTLELGDSALYLCASKTGFGNYGYTFGSGTRLTVV.

This clonotype was seen ten or more times. In nucleotides, the CDR3 is TGCGCCAGCAGTGTCGGGAGCTCCTATAATTCACCCCTCCACTTT. Its translation: CASSVGSSYNSPLHF. The gene calls are TRBV10-2 and TRBJ1-6; no clear D. This CDR3 comprises 15 residues. CDR1 WSHSY and CDR2 SAAADI come from the germline V gene. V dropped 4 bases and J dropped 0 bases, with 7 bases sitting between them.

The sample holds many counts of this clonotype. The chain has TRBV30 and TRBJ1-4; tentative D call: TRBD1 (5 bases). The V gene's germline CDR1 is GTSNPN and CDR2 SVGIG (reference sequence). There are 12 residues in the CDR3. The V end lost 1 base, the J end lost 8 bases, and 8 bases lay between the germline ends. CDR3 protein: CAWSAWGEKLFF. In DNA form, the CDR3 reads TGTGCCTGGAGTGCCTGGGGGGAAAAACTGTTTTTT. Complete variable domain (other parts from reference TRBV30 and TRBJ1-4): SQTIHQWPATLVQPVGSPLSLECTVEGTSNPNLYWYRQAAGRGLQLLFYSVGIGQISSEVPQNLSASRPQDRQFILSSKKLLLSDSGFYLCAWSAWGEKLFFGSGTQLSVL.

The genes are TRBV5-1 and TRBJ2-1; 8 bases are a match to TRBD2. The germline CDR1 and CDR2 sequences are SGHRS and YFSETQ. J was trimmed by 8 bases and V by 2 bases; bases with no gene match: 3. The CDR3 runs 13 residues. In DNA, the CDR3 is TGCGCCAGCAGCTTCTTCGGGGGGGATGAGCAGTTCTTC. Translated, it gives CASSFFGGDEQFF.

There are many counts of this clonotype. V is TRBV20-1 and J is TRBJ1-6; no firm D call. The germline V gene has CDR1 DFQATT and CDR2 SNEGSKA (reference sequence). This CDR3 is built from 13 residues. With 5 bases removed from V and 8 bases from J, the gap between germline ends came to 13 bases. CDR3 residues: CSAAIRFDSPLHF. The CDR3 region has the DNA TGCAGTGCTGCAATTCGTTTCGATTCACCCCTCCACTTT.

This clonotype was found once. The chain is built from TRBV20-1 and TRBJ2-5, with 9 bases aligning to TRBD1. The germline CDR1 and CDR2 sequences are DFQATT and SNEGSKA (reference sequence). This CDR3 region has 15 residues. Losses at the gene ends were 1 base for V and 2 bases for J; bases not matched to a gene: 5. CDR3 DNA sequence: TGCAGTGCTAGAGGGGACAGGGAAATACAAGAGACCCAGTACTTC. It encodes CSARGDREIQETQYF.

With respect to this clonotype: Just one base apart from a much larger clone, this may be a read error. J is TRBJ2-3 and V is TRBV7-9, with 7 bases lining up with TRBD2. This CDR3 has 16 amino acids. Germline trimming cut 5 bases from V and 11 bases from J; bases unmatched to any gene: 19. CDR1 and CDR2 (germline): SEHNR, FQNEAQ (reference sequence). The CDR3 coding sequence is TGTGCCAGCAGCCCCCGGACTAGTGGAAGACGTCTGGTGCAGTATTTT. This sequence encodes CASSPRTSGRRLVQYF.

This rearrangement joins TRBV20-1 to TRBJ1-1; D gene unclear. This CDR3 spans 12 amino acids. Germline CDR1 DFQATT, CDR2 SNEGSKA (reference sequence). V lost 5 bases to trimming and J lost 3 bases, with 10 bases between them. The DNA for the CDR3 is TGCAGTGCTTGGGTTAGGGACACTGAAGCTTTCTTT. Its protein product is CSAWVRDTEAFF.

This clonotype was observed at least ten times. The chain employs TRBV6-5 and TRBJ2-7; no clear D gene. The CDR3 spans 12 residues. Looked up from germline, CDR1 is MNHEY and CDR2 is SVGAGI. Deletions cut 2 bases from V and 7 bases from J, with 9 bases between. The CDR3 DNA reads TGTGCCAGCAGTTACGGGATCGGAGAGCAGTACTTC. It translates to CASSYGIGEQYF.

This clonotype was counted many times. The chain has TRBV10-1 and TRBJ2-3; TRBD1 matches 9 bases. Germline V lookup: CDR1 WNHNN, CDR2 SYGVQD (reference sequence). The CDR3 consists of 12 residues. Unmatched junction bases numbered 1, after V lost 6 bases and J lost 6 bases. CDR3 nucleotide sequence: TGCGCCAGCAGGGACAGGGGTGATACGCAGTATTTT. This sequence encodes CASRDRGDTQYF.

This rearrangement joins TRBV4-2 to TRBJ1-1; possibly TRBD1 for D (5 bases). V was cut by 0 bases and J by 5 bases, with 13 bases left in between. The CDR3 is 15 amino acids. Germline V gene lookup returns CDR1 LGHNA and CDR2 YNFKEQ. This CDR3 is CASSQDSAGGTEAFF. In DNA form, the CDR3 reads TGTGCCAGCAGCCAAGATTCGGCGGGGGGGACTGAAGCTTTCTTT.

This clonotype was recorded many times. The chain combines TRBV7-9 with TRBJ2-7; D may be TRBD1 (6 bases). CDR1 SEHNR and CDR2 FQNEAQ come from the germline V gene (reference sequence). The CDR3 consists of 15 residues. Trimming pared 6 bases from V and 2 bases from J, leaving 17 bases between. DNA for the CDR3: TGTGCCAGCAGTTTTGAAGGGGGTACAACCTACGAGCAGTACTTC. Amino acid sequence: CASSFEGGTTYEQYF.

This clonotype was recorded at least ten times. The chain recombines TRBV20-1 with TRBJ1-1; the D is unclear. The V gene lost 6 bases and the J gene lost 6 bases, with 14 bases spanning the gap. Germline V gene lookup returns CDR1 DFQATT and CDR2 SNEGSKA (reference sequence). The CDR3 is 12 amino acids. CDR3 DNA: TGCAGTGCACTCGAAACGAGAGCTGAAGCTTTCTTT. Protein sequence: CSALETRAEAFF.